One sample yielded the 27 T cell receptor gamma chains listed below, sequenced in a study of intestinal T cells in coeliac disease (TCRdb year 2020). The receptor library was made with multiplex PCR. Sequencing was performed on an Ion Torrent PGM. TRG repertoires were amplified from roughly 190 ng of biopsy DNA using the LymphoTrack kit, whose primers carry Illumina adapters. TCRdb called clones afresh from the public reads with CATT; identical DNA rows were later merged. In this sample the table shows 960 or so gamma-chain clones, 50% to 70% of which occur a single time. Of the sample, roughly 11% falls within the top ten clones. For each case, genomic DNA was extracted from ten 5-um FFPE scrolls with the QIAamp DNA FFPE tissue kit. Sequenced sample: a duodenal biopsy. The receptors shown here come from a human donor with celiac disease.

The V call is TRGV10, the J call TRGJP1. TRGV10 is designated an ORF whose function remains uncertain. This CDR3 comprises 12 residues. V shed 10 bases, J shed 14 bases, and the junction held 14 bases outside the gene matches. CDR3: CAALVWFGFKIF. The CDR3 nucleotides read TGTGCTGCGTTGGTGTGGTTTGGTTTCAAGATATTT.

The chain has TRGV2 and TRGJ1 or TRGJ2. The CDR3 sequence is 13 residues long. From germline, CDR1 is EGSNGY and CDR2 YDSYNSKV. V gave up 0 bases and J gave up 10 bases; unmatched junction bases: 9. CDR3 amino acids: CATWDGFGGKKLF. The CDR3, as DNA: TGTGCCACCTGGGACGGGTTTGGCGGGAAGAAACTCTTT.

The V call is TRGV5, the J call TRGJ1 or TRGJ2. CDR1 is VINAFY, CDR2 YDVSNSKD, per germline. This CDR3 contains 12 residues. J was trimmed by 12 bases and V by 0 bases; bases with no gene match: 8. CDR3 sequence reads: CATWDRRMGKLF. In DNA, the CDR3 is TGTGCCACCTGGGACAGGCGTATGGGGAAACTCTTT.

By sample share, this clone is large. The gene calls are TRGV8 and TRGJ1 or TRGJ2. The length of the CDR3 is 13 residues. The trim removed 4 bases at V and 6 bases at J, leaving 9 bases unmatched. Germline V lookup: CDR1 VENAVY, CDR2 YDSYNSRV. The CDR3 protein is CATWDPRTYKKLF. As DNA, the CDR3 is TGTGCCACCTGGGACCCCAGAACTTATAAGAAACTCTTT.

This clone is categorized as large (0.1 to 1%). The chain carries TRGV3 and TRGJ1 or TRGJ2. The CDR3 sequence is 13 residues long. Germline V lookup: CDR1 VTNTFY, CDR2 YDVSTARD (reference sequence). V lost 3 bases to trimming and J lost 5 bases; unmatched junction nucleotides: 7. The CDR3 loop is CATWDSRNYKKLF. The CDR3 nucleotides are TGTGCCACCTGGGACTCCAGGAATTATAAGAAACTCTTT.

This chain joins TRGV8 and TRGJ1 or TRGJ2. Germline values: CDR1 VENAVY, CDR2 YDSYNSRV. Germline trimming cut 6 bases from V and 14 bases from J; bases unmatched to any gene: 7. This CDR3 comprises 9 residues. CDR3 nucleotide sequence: TGTGCCACCTGGACGGGAGAACTCTTT. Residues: CATWTGELF.

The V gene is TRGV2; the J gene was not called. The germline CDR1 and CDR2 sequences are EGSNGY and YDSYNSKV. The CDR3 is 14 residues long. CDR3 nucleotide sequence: TGTGCCACCTGGCCCAGACGGCGGATTGGATCGAAGACGTTT. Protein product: CATWPRRRIGSKTF.

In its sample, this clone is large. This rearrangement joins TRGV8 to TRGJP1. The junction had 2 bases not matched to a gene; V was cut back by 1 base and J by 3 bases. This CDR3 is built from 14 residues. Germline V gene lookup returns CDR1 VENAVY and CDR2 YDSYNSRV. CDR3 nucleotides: TGTGCCACCTGGGATAGCCCCACTGGTTGGTTCAAGATATTT. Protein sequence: CATWDSPTGWFKIF.

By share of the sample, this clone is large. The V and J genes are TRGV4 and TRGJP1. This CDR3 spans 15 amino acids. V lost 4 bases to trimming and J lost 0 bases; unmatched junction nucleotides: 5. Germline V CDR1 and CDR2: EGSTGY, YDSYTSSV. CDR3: CATWDLNTTGWFKIF. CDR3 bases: TGTGCCACCTGGGACCTTAATACCACTGGTTGGTTCAAGATATTT.

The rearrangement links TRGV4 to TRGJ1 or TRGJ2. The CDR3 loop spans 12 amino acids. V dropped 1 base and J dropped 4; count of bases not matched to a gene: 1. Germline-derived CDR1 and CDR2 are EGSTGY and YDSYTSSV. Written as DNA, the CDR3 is TGTGCCACCTGGGATGGCTATTATAAGAAACTCTTT. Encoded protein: CATWDGYYKKLF.

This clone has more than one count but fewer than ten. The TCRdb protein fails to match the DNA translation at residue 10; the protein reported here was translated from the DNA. CDR3 bases: TGTGCCACCTGGGACTCCAGGAATTATAGGAAACTCTTT. Its translation: CATWDSRNYRKLF. The chain uses TRGV3 and TRGJ1 or TRGJ2. Germline CDR1 is VTNTFY and CDR2 is YDVSTARD (reference sequence). The CDR3 spans 13 residues.

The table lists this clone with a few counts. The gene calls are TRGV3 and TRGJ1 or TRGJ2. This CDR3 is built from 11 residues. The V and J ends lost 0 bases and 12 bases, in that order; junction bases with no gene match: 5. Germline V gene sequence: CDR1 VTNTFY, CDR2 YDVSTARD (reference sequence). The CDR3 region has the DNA TGTGCCACCTGGGACAGGCCGACGAAACTCTTT. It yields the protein CATWDRPTKLF.

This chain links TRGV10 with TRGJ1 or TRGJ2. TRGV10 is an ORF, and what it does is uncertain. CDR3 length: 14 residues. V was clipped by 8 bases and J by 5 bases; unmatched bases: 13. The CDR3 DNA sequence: TGTGCTGCGTGGGATTATAAAGGTGATTATAAGAAACTCTTT. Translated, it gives CAAWDYKGDYKKLF.

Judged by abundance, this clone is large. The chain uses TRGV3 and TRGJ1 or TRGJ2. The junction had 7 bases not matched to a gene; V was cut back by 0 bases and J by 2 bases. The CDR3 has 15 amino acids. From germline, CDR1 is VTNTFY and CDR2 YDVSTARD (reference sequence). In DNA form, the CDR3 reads TGTGCCACCTGGGACAGGGGAGGCCATTATTATAAGAAACTCTTT. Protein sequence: CATWDRGGHYYKKLF.

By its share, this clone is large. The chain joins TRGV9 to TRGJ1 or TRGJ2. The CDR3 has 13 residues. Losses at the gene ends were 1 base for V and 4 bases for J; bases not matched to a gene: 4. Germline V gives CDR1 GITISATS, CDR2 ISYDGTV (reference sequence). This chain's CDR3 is CALWEVRYYKKLF. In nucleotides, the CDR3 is TGTGCCTTGTGGGAGGTTCGATATTATAAGAAACTCTTT.

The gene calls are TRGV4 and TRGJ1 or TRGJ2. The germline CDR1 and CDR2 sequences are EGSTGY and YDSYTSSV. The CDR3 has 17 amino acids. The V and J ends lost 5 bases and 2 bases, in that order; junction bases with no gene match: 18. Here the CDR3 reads CATWVGLGGQHYYKKLF. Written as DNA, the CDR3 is TGTGCCACCTGGGTTGGTTTAGGTGGGCAGCATTATTATAAGAAACTCTTT.

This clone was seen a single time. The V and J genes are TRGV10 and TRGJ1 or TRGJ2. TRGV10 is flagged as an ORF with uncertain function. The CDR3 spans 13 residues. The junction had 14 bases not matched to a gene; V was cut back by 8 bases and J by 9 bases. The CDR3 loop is CAAWDLEVSKKLF. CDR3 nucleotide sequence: TGTGCTGCGTGGGATCTGGAGGTTAGTAAGAAACTCTTT.

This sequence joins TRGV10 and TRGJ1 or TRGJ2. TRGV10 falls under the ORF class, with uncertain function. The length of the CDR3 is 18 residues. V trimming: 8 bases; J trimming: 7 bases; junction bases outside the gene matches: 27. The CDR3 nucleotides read TGTGCTGCGTGGACCCTCCACCCCCAACCCATTAGGCGGTATAAGAAACTCTTT. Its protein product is CAAWTLHPQPIRRYKKLF.

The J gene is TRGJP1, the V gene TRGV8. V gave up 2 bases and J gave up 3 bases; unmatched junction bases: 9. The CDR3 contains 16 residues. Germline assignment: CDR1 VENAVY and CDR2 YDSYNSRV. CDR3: CATWDTPSATGWFKIF. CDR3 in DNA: TGTGCCACCTGGGATACCCCCTCGGCCACTGGTTGGTTCAAGATATTT.

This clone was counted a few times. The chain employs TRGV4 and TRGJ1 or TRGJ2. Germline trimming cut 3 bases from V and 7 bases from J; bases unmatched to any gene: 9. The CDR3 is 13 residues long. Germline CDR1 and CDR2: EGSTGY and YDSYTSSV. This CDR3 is CATWDRAGYKKLF. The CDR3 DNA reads TGTGCCACCTGGGATCGGGCGGGGTATAAGAAACTCTTT.

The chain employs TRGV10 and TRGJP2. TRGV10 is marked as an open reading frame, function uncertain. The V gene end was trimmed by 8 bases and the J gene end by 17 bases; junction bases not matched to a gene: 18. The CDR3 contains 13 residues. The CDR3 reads CAAWDETVGSKTF. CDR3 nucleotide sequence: TGTGCTGCGTGGGATGAGACGGTTGGATCAAAGACGTTT.

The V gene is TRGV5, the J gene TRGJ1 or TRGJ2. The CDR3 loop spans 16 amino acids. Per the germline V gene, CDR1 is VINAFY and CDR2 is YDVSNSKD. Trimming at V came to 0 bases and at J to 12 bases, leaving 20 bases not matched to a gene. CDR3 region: CATWDRPFCLVITKLF. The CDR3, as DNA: TGTGCCACCTGGGACAGGCCTTTTTGTCTGGTTATAACGAAACTCTTT.

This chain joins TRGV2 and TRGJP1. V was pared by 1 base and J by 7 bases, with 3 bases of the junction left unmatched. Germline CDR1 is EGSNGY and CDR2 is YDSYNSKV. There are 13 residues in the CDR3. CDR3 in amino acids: CATWDGNGWFKIF. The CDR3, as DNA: TGTGCCACCTGGGACGGCAATGGTTGGTTCAAGATATTT.

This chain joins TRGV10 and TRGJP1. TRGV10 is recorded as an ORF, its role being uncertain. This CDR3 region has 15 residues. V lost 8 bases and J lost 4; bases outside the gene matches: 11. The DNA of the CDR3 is TGTGCTGCGTGGGGGATCGTTCACACTGGTTGGTTCAAGATATTT. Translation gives CAAWGIVHTGWFKIF.

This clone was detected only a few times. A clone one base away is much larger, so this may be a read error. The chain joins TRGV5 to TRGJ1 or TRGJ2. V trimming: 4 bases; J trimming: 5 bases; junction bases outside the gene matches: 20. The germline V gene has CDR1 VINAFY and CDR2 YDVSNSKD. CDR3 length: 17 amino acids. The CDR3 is CATWENALFPDHYKKLF. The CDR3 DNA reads TGTGCCACCTGGGAGAATGCATTATTCCCCGATCATTATAAGAAACTCTTT.

CDR3 loop: CATWDGPAPENYYKKLF. The CDR3 bases are TGTGCCACCTGGGACGGCCCCGCCCCTGAGAATTATTATAAGAAACTCTTT. This rearrangement joins TRGV2 to TRGJ1 or TRGJ2. This CDR3 comprises 17 residues. The trim removed 1 base at V and 0 bases at J, leaving 12 bases unmatched. Germline V gives CDR1 EGSNGY, CDR2 YDSYNSKV.

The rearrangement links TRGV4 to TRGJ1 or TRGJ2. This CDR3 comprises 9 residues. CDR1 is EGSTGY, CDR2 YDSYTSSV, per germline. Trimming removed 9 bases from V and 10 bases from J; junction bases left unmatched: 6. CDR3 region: CATPDKKLF. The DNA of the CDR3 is TGTGCCACCCCGGACAAGAAACTCTTT.